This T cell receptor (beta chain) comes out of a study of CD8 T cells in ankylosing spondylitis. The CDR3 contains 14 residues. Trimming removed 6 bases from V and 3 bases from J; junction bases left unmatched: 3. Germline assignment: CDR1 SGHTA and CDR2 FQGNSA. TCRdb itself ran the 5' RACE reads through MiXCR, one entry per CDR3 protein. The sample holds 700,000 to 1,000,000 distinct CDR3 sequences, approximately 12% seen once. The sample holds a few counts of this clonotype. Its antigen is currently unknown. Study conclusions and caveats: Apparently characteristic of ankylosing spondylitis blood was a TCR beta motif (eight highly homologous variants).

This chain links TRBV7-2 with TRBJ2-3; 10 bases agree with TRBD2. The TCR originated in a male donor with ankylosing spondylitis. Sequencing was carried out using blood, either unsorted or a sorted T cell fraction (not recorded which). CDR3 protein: CASRVAGGTDTQYF. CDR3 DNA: TGTGCCAGCAGAGTAGCGGGGGGTACAGATACGCAGTATTTT.